The clone carrying this T cell receptor beta chain was observed a few times. This sample was included in a study of human T cells and chemical hapten exposure. Indicated time point: pre-sensitization, week 0. Treatment of the sample: therapeutic diphenylcyclopropenone sensitization with weekly scalp DPC. CDR1 is MNHEY and CDR2 is SVGEGT in the germline V gene. CDR3 length equals 15 residues. The ends were cut back, 0 bases at V and 2 bases at J, with 11 bases in the middle. TCRdb passed the RACE reads through MiXCR, listing each CDR3 protein once. This sample has roughly 260,000 distinct CDR3 sequences, with around 9.3% found just once.

The receptor's source is a woman in her thirties or forties with alopecia areata. Some clones in this sample may be carry-over from other donors' samples. The source was whole blood, collected in connection with sensitization to the hapten diphenylcyclopropenone (DPC). The chain couples TRBV6-2 or TRBV6-3 to TRBJ2-7, with a possible D match to TRBD2 (5 bases). DNA for the CDR3: TGTGCCAGCAGTTACTCGAGGGTACGGACCTACGAGCAGTACTTC. Its translation: CASSYSRVRTYEQYF.